A single sample is the source of the 3 T cell receptor beta chains below, sequenced in a study of blood T cell repertoires in COVID-19. Here immunoSEQ multiplex PCR was the method, and the copy in TCRdb shows in-frame clones only, minus some. The sample consists of about 180,000 clones, 70% to 90% of them appearing once. Material for sequencing was peripheral blood. Every receptor here comes from an elderly woman with acute or convalescent COVID-19.

CDR3 DNA sequence: TGTGCCAGCAGCGTTTTACTAGCGGGGGGCGGTACAGATACGCAGTATTTT. Its translation is CASSVLLAGGGTDTQYF. The chain is built from TRBV9 and TRBJ2-3, with TRBD2 matching over 12 bases. Germline V gives CDR1 SGDLS, CDR2 YYNGEE. Losses at the gene ends were 2 bases for V and 3 bases for J; bases not matched to a gene: 7. The CDR3 is 17 residues long. The full variable domain, rest sourced from reference TRBV9 and TRBJ2-3, is DSGVTQTPKHLITATGQRVTLRCSPRSGDLSVYWYQQSLDQGLQFLIQYYNGEERAKGNILERFSAQQFPDLHSELNLSSLELGDSALYFCASSVLLAGGGTDTQYFGPGTRLTVL.

This chain joins TRBV2 and TRBJ1-1; no definite D call. The ends were cut back, 6 bases at V and 4 bases at J, with 9 bases in the middle. The CDR3 runs to 12 residues. Germline assignment: CDR1 SNHLY and CDR2 FYNNEI. The CDR3 protein is CASSQGGTEAFF. Written as DNA, the CDR3 is TGTGCCAGCAGCCAAGGCGGCACTGAAGCTTTCTTT.

The chain is built from TRBV25-1 and TRBJ1-4, with a tentative D call TRBD1 (5 bases). V shed 3 bases and J shed 8 bases, with 16 bases lying between them. The length of the CDR3 is 15 residues. Looked up from germline, CDR1 is MGHDK and CDR2 is SYGVNS. The CDR3 coding sequence is TGTGCCAGCAGTGATTGGGGCAGGGATACGGAAAAACTGTTTTTT. The encoded protein is CASSDWGRDTEKLFF. Full variable domain (remainder filled in from reference TRBV25-1 and TRBJ1-4): EADIYQTPRYLVIGTGKKITLECSQTMGHDKMYWYQQDPGMELHLIHYSYGVNSTEKGDLSSESTVSRIRTEHFPLTLESARPSHTSQYLCASSDWGRDTEKLFFGSGTQLSVL.